The sample holds many counts of the clone carrying this TCR beta chain. The germline V gene has CDR1 KGHSH and CDR2 LQKENI. CDR3 length equals 13 residues. Deletions cut 5 bases from V and 6 bases from J, with 10 bases between. This sample was included in a study of T cells in Graves' hyperthyroidism and ophthalmopathy. Overall study: At initial diagnosis, before any treatment had begun, peripheral blood was obtained.

RNA transcripts provided the source from which TCR beta CDR3 regions were amplified. Carried out on the TCR CDR3, a first-round RT-PCR used the HTBI primer set. TCRdb analysed the multiplex PCR reads with MiXCR anew, one entry per CDR3 protein. The data contain 250,000 to 300,000 distinct CDR3 sequences, roughly 14% of them singletons. Clinicians diagnosed patients from clinical symptoms, serum thyroxine and TRAb, thyroid ultrasound and orbital computed tomography. The TCR comes from a woman between 40 and 55 years old with Graves' hyperthyroidism that later progressed to Graves' ophthalmopathy. The chain joins TRBV18 to TRBJ2-2; perhaps TRBD1 as D (6 bases). Sequenced: blood. The CDR3 DNA follows: TGTGCCAGCTCATCACAGGGAGCCGGGGAGCTGTTTTTT. It yields the protein CASSSQGAGELFF.